This T cell receptor (beta chain) derives from a study of blood T cell repertoires in COVID-19. Study context: PBMCs, B-cell-depleted T cells, or T cells provided the cDNA or gDNA that made up the material.

The assay was immunoSEQ multiplex PCR, and TCRdb's table has in-frame clones only and misses some. The profile shows under 350,000 clones, around 89% of them singletons. Losses at the gene ends were 4 bases for V and 4 bases for J; bases not matched to a gene: 2. Looked up from germline, CDR1 is SGHRS and CDR2 is YFSETQ. There are 14 residues in the CDR3. This clone was recorded only once. Other DNA sequences in the same sample also yield this CDR3. The TCR comes from a man aged 40-49 years with acute or convalescent COVID-19. Material: peripheral blood. V and J are TRBV5-1 and TRBJ2-2, with 9 bases that match TRBD1. The CDR3 DNA reads TGCGCCAGCAGCCCGGACAGGGGCACCGGGGAGCTGTTTTTT. This sequence encodes CASSPDRGTGELFF.